The 15 T cell receptor beta chains given below trace back to one sample, sequenced in a study of blood T cell repertoires in COVID-19. Here immunoSEQ multiplex PCR was the method, and the copy in TCRdb shows in-frame clones only, minus some. The sample lists about 160,000 clones, around 85% occurring once. Sample: PBMCs or T cells enriched from blood (not recorded which). The origin of the receptors is a woman in her thirties or forties with acute COVID-19.

This clone was detected a few times. This chain uses TRBV27 with TRBJ1-1; possibly TRBD1 for D (5 bases). The CDR3 runs to 13 residues. The V and J ends lost 6 bases and 3 bases respectively, with 11 bases between them. Germline lookup yields CDR1 MNHEY and CDR2 SMNVEV (reference sequence). The CDR3 DNA reads as TGTGCCAGCAGGATAGAAGGGGACACTGAAGCTTTCTTT. It specifies CASRIEGDTEAFF.

This chain connects TRBV7-2 to TRBJ1-2; 8 bases align to TRBD1. J gave up 2 bases and V 5 bases, and 4 bases lay outside the gene matches. The CDR3 covers 14 residues. The germline CDR1 and CDR2 sequences are SGHTA and FQGNSA. The CDR3, as DNA: TGTGCCAGCAGCCTCTGGACAGGGAACTATGGCTACACCTTC. Translated: CASSLWTGNYGYTF.

There are many counts of this clone. This chain joins TRBV23-1 and TRBJ2-4; tentatively, D is TRBD2 (6 bases). TRBV23-1 is labeled an ORF, and its function is uncertain. The CDR3 loop spans 18 amino acids. Trimming stripped 4 bases from V and 0 bases from J, with 19 bases between. CDR3 nucleotide sequence: TGCGCCAGCAGTCCCACCGGAGGGGCCCGGGGAGCCAAAAACATTCAGTACTTC. It specifies CASSPTGGARGAKNIQYF.

This chain uses TRBV7-8 with TRBJ1-1; the D gene is possibly TRBD1 (6 bases). The V and J ends lost 5 bases and 1 base respectively, with 14 bases between them. CDR3 length: 15 residues. Germline assignment: CDR1 SGHVS and CDR2 FQNEAQ. The CDR3 DNA reads as TGTGCCAGCAGCCCCGGTGGGGGCCCGAACACTGAAGCTTTCTTT. It specifies CASSPGGGPNTEAFF. Looking up the rest from reference TRBV7-8 and TRBJ1-1 gives the full variable domain: GAGVSQSPRYKVAKRGQDVALRCDPISGHVSLFWYQQALGQGPEFLTYFQNEAQLDKSGLPSDRFFAERPEGSVSTLKIQRTQQEDSAVYLCASSPGGGPNTEAFFGQGTRLTVV.

The J gene is TRBJ1-1, the V gene TRBV9, with unresolved D. V was clipped by 0 bases and J by 1 base, with 10 bases between them. The germline V gene has CDR1 SGDLS and CDR2 YYNGEE. This CDR3 region has 15 residues. The CDR3 coding sequence is TGTGCCAGCAGCGTAGATGGAGAGGGGAACACTGAAGCTTTCTTT. This sequence encodes CASSVDGEGNTEAFF.

The chain carries TRBV20-1 and TRBJ1-1, with D unclear. The germline V and J ends were trimmed by 5 bases and 5 bases, with 9 bases remaining between them. The CDR3 length is 11 residues. Per germline, CDR1 DFQATT and CDR2 SNEGSKA (reference sequence). The CDR3 loop is CSAPGFTEAFF. CDR3 DNA sequence: TGCAGTGCTCCGGGGTTTACTGAAGCTTTCTTT.

CDR3 protein: CASTLGVASPLHF. The CDR3 DNA sequence: TGTGCCAGCACCTTAGGGGTGGCTTCACCCCTCCACTTT. The rearrangement links TRBV6-5 to TRBJ1-6; D possibly corresponds to TRBD1 (5 bases). Germline CDR1 MNHEY, CDR2 SVGAGI. Trimming removed 7 bases from V and 9 bases from J, with 13 bases in between. The CDR3 spans 13 residues.

The chain uses TRBV5-1 and TRBJ1-2, with TRBD1 matching over 8 bases. Germline CDR1 is SGHRS and CDR2 is YFSETQ. The CDR3 length is 15 residues. V shed 0 bases and J 3 bases; nucleotides not matched to a gene: 4. The CDR3 nucleotides read TGCGCCAGCAGCTTGGTCGGACAGGGCCACTATGGCTACACCTTC. This codes for CASSLVGQGHYGYTF.

The rearrangement uses TRBV5-1 and TRBJ2-3, with 7 bases lining up with TRBD2. The CDR3 loop spans 15 amino acids. After removal of 7 bases from V and 4 bases from J, the junction contained 12 bases not matched to a gene. CDR1 is SGHRS, CDR2 YFSETQ, per germline. The CDR3 reads CASHGGRDGADTQYF. The CDR3 bases are TGCGCCAGCCACGGCGGGAGAGATGGGGCAGATACGCAGTATTTT.

CDR3 residues: CASQNLSPGLADLKSSYNEQFF. In DNA form, the CDR3 reads TGCGCCAGCCAAAACCTAAGTCCCGGACTAGCGGACCTCAAGAGCTCCTACAATGAGCAGTTCTTC. The rearrangement joins TRBV10-2 to TRBJ2-1; 10 bases are a match to TRBD2. This CDR3 has 22 residues. The germline CDR1 and CDR2 sequences are WSHSY and SAAADI. After removal of 8 bases from V and 0 bases from J, the junction contained 25 bases not matched to a gene.

The chain recombines TRBV5-4 with TRBJ1-1; 7 bases are shared with TRBD1. The J segment lost 1 base and the V segment lost 3 bases, leaving 6 bases of the junction unmatched. CDR3 length: 15 residues. Germline lookup yields CDR1 SGHNT and CDR2 YYREEE (reference sequence). The CDR3 here is CASSWNRGGNTEAFF. The CDR3 nucleotides read TGTGCCAGCAGCTGGAACAGGGGAGGGAACACTGAAGCTTTCTTT.

The chain combines TRBV5-4 with TRBJ2-2, with 11 bases matching TRBD2. The germline V gene encodes CDR1 SGHNT and CDR2 YYREEE (reference sequence). The CDR3 runs 18 residues. After removal of 2 bases from V and 5 bases from J, the junction contained 11 bases not matched to a gene. The chain's CDR3 is CASSFRGGLADNTGELFF. In nucleotides, the CDR3 is TGTGCCAGCAGCTTTCGTGGGGGACTAGCGGATAATACCGGGGAGCTGTTTTTT.

This clone has at least ten counts. This chain joins TRBV11-2 and TRBJ2-2; 8 bases align to TRBD2. The V gene's germline CDR1 is SGHAT and CDR2 FQNNGV. V gave up 5 bases and J gave up 4 bases; unmatched junction bases: 6. The CDR3 contains 15 residues. In DNA, the CDR3 is TGTGCCAGCAGCCCCAGCGGGAGAGGCACCGGGGAGCTGTTTTTT. It specifies CASSPSGRGTGELFF.

As regards this clone: At the DNA level, this CDR3 is encoded by other sequences in the same sample as well. V usage is TRBV19 and J usage is TRBJ2-3; 10 bases line up with TRBD2. CDR1 is LNHDA, CDR2 SQIVND, per germline (reference sequence). This CDR3 region has 15 residues. Germline trimming cut 5 bases from V and 1 base from J; bases unmatched to any gene: 3. The CDR3 sequence: CASSSGLAGTDTQYF. The CDR3 coding sequence is TGTGCCAGTAGTTCCGGACTAGCGGGCACAGATACGCAGTATTTT.

The V call is TRBV7-2, the J call TRBJ1-3; D not resolved. The CDR3 is 16 residues long. Germline V gene data show CDR1 as SGHTA and CDR2 as FQGNSA. The germline V and J ends were trimmed by 2 bases and 4 bases, with 15 bases remaining between them. The CDR3 protein is CASSLSPGVLGNTIYF. DNA for the CDR3: TGTGCCAGCAGCTTATCCCCAGGCGTCCTAGGAAACACCATATATTTT.